Shown below are 3 T cell receptor beta chains from a single sample sequenced in a study of graft-versus-host responses after intestinal transplantation. Their cognate antigens are unknown. The data were produced by immunoSEQ multiplex PCR, yet TCRdb's version contains in-frame clones alone and is incomplete. In the table there are 80,000 to 85,000 clones, 75% to 95% of which are singletons. The sample here was unstimulated CD4+ T cells sorted from spleen or lymph node cells, taken before intestinal transplant. These receptors all come from a human donor who received an intestinal transplant.

V is TRBV5-1 and J is TRBJ2-7; D possibly corresponds to TRBD1 (6 bases). Germline CDR1 and CDR2: SGHRS and YFSETQ. The CDR3 sequence is 14 residues long. V was shortened by 2 bases and J by 4 bases, with 13 bases between the two germline ends. CDR3 nucleotide sequence: TGCGCCAGCAGCTTAGGGGACACCGGGTACGAGCAGTACTTC. It codes for CASSLGDTGYEQYF. The full variable domain, completed using reference TRBV5-1 and TRBJ2-7, is KAGVTQTPRYLIKTRGQQVTLSCSPISGHRSVSWYQQTPGQGLQFLFEYFSETQRNKGNFPGRFSGRQFSNSRSEMNVSTLELGDSALYLCASSLGDTGYEQYFGPGTRLTVT.

The V and J genes are TRBV11-2 and TRBJ2-3, with 8 nucleotides matching TRBD1. CDR3 length equals 14 residues. V shed 3 bases and J 3 bases; nucleotides not matched to a gene: 2. Germline assignment: CDR1 SGHAT and CDR2 FQNNGV. The CDR3 DNA sequence: TGTGCCAGCAGCTTCAGGACAGGGACAGATACGCAGTATTTT. Its protein product is CASSFRTGTDTQYF.

The chain has TRBV11-3 and TRBJ1-1; TRBD1 matches 7 bases. Germline V lookup: CDR1 SGHNT, CDR2 YENEEA. The ends lost 5 bases at V and 1 base at J; junction bases unmatched: 4. The CDR3 runs to 14 residues. Written as DNA, the CDR3 is TGTGCCAGCAGCGGACCAGGGGGGAACACTGAAGCTTTCTTT. It specifies CASSGPGGNTEAFF.